This TCR beta chain emerged from a study of T-cell reconstitution after alpha-beta-depleted transplantation in children. This clonotype was counted a few times. The V end lost 7 bases, the J end lost 4 bases, and 17 bases lay between the germline ends. Germline V gene sequence: CDR1 MNHNS, CDR2 SASEGT. There are 14 residues in the CDR3. Unique molecular identifiers were incorporated into the prepared TCRbeta library. TCRdb reanalysed the PCR reads using MiXCR and keeps one entry per CDR3 protein. The table has a few hundred thousand distinct CDR3 sequences, about 9.4% seen once. The rearrangement uses TRBV6-1 and TRBJ2-7; possible D gene TRBD1, 5 bases. The sequenced sample was PBMCs from the stem cell graft donor, obtained from the stem cell graft. The TCR sequence derives from a human donor who donated a stem cell graft to a child with acute lymphoblastic leukemia. CDR3 sequence (DNA): TGTGCCAGCAAAGCCCCCGGACAAGGATACGAGCAGTACTTC. It encodes CASKAPGQGYEQYF.